These 8 T cell receptor beta chains came from one sample sequenced in a study of CD8+ T cells in alopecia areata. Extraction and reverse transcription of RNA yielded cDNA as the sequencing template. This table comes from immunoSEQ multiplex PCR, and its TCRdb copy is limited to in-frame clones, with some not included. The sample includes about 180,000 clones, over 55% of them seen just once. The sequences come from CD4+ T cells sorted from blood, collected at week 0. Receptor source: a human donor with alopecia areata.

Only one count was recorded for this clone. J is TRBJ2-4 and V is TRBV2; TRBD1 agrees at 9 bases. Per germline, CDR1 SNHLY and CDR2 FYNNEI. The CDR3 sequence is 14 residues long. V lost 6 bases to trimming and J lost 8 bases; unmatched junction nucleotides: 8. The CDR3 reads CASRAPRDRDIQYF. CDR3 coding DNA: TGTGCCAGCAGGGCTCCCCGGGACAGGGACATTCAGTACTTC.

This clone occurred a few times. Distinct nucleotide sequences in the sample also encode this CDR3. The CDR3 reads CASSFRGAEGYTF. CDR3 bases: TGCGCCAGCAGCTTTCGAGGGGCGGAAGGCTACACCTTC. This sequence joins TRBV5-1 and TRBJ1-2; D may be TRBD1 (5 bases). This CDR3 region has 13 residues. Germline assignment: CDR1 SGHRS and CDR2 YFSETQ. The V gene lost 2 bases and the J gene lost 8 bases, with 13 bases spanning the gap. Supplemented by reference TRBV5-1 and TRBJ1-2, the full variable domain reads KAGVTQTPRYLIKTRGQQVTLSCSPISGHRSVSWYQQTPGQGLQFLFEYFSETQRNKGNFPGRFSGRQFSNSRSEMNVSTLELGDSALYLCASSFRGAEGYTFGSGTRLTVV.

V is TRBV18 and J is TRBJ2-7; D unclear. The germline V gene encodes CDR1 KGHSH and CDR2 LQKENI. The CDR3 is 14 amino acids. V lost 3 bases and J 0 bases, leaving 9 bases between the germline ends. CDR3 sequence reads: CASSPGTSSYEQYF. The CDR3 region has the DNA TGTGCCAGCTCACCGGGTACCAGCTCCTACGAGCAGTACTTC.

The V call is TRBV1, the J call TRBJ2-7; TRBD1 is the table's D call, not checked against the DNA. TRBV1 is deemed a pseudogene. The CDR3 is made up of 13 amino acids. The CDR3 bases are TGCACCGTACCTACAGGGAGCTCCTACGAGCAGTACTTC. This translates into CTVPTGSSYEQYF.

This clone was counted between two and nine times. At one of its ends the junction is not consistent with the germline gene, which may arise from a read error. The genes are TRBV10-3 and TRBJ2-7, with D maybe TRBD1 (6 bases). CDR1 and CDR2 (germline): ENHRY, SYGVKD. CDR3 length: 15 residues. This chain's CDR3 is CASSEALRQDYEQYF. The CDR3 DNA reads as TGTGCCAGCAGTGAAGCGCTTCGACAGGACTACGAGCAGTACTTC.

The rearrangement links TRBV10-3 to TRBJ2-7; 9 positions match TRBD1. Germline CDR1 ENHRY, CDR2 SYGVKD. The V segment lost 6 bases and the J segment 2 bases; nucleotides outside the gene matches: 11. The CDR3 extends over 16 amino acids. The CDR3 region has the DNA TGTGCCATCAGGGCTGGACAGGGGAAGTTTCCCTACGAGCAGTACTTC. It specifies CAIRAGQGKFPYEQYF.

This sequence joins TRBV13 and TRBJ1-6, with a weak D call TRBD1 (5 bases). Germline V CDR1 and CDR2: PRHDT, FYEKMQ (reference sequence). The V end was cut by 0 bases, the J end by 10 bases, with 7 bases between. The CDR3 has 13 residues. The chain's CDR3 is CASSLGRGSPLHF. The CDR3 DNA is TGTGCCAGCAGCTTAGGACGGGGGTCACCCCTCCACTTT.

The sample holds one count of this clone. The chain is built from TRBV11-3 and TRBJ2-7, with 7 bases that match TRBD2. CDR3 size: 14 residues. J gave up 3 bases and V 5 bases, and 7 bases lay outside the gene matches. Germline V gives CDR1 SGHNT, CDR2 YENEEA. CDR3: CASSPTSEFYEQYF. The CDR3, as DNA: TGTGCCAGCAGCCCAACTAGCGAATTCTACGAGCAGTACTTC.